The rows below give T cell receptor beta chains drawn from one sample of a study of blood T cell repertoires in COVID-19. Sequenced by immunoSEQ multiplex PCR; TCRdb stores in-frame clones only, minus some. The sample carries about 190,000 clones, 60% to 85% recorded once. The specimen was peripheral blood. The source is a man aged 55 to 70 with active or convalescent COVID-19. Each CDR3 is given with its conserved first and last residue. A D gene is named only where the DNA matches it firmly. Expanded clones get a size class; other rows say once, few or many, or leave the size out.

size | D | J | V | DNA | CDR3
few | - | TRBJ1-4 | TRBV6-5 | TGTGCCAGCAGTACCAACAGAGCAACTAATGAAAAACTGTTTTTT | CASSTNRATNEKLFF
- | - | TRBJ1-6 | TRBV7-8 | TGTGCCAGCAGCTTATTTACCGGGGGGGTGGGAAGACCCCTCCACTTT | CASSLFTGGVGRPLHF
- | - | TRBJ1-2 | TRBV24-1 | TGTGCCACCAGTGATTCCGAGACTAACTATGGCTACACCTTC | CATSDSETNYGYTF
few | TRBD1 | TRBJ1-5 | TRBV28 | TGTGCCAGCAGTCGGGACAGGGGGGTGCAGCCCCAGCATTTT | CASSRDRGVQPQHF
many | TRBD2 | TRBJ2-2 | TRBV18 | TGTGCCAGCTCCCGGGAGGTTGGCACCGGGGAGCTGTTTTTT | CASSREVGTGELFF
- | TRBD1 | TRBJ1-2 | TRBV6-5 | TGTGCCAGCAGTTATGGCAGGGGGACCTATGGCTACACCTTC | CASSYGRGTYGYTF
- | - | TRBJ1-4 | TRBV18 | TGTGCCAGCTCACCTCCCGGAGGCCGAAATGAAAAACTGTTTTTT | CASSPPGGRNEKLFF
- | TRBD1 | TRBJ2-2 | TRBV5-1 | TGCGCCAGCAGCTTCGGGCAGGGGGTTGTCGGGGAGCTGTTTTTT | CASSFGQGVVGELFF
- | TRBD2 | TRBJ2-1 | TRBV19 | TGTGCCAGTAGTGAAGTAAGGACTAGGCAGTTCTTC | CASSEVRTRQFF
few | - | TRBJ1-1 | TRBV4-1 | TGCGCCAGCAGCCTAGTAGGGGCCCGAACCCGGAACACTGAAGCTTTCTTT | CASSLVGARTRNTEAFF
- | - | TRBJ1-5 | TRBV5-6 | TGTGCCAGCAGCTCCCTCGACAGGCAATATAGCAATCAGCCCCAGCATTTT | CASSSLDRQYSNQPQHF
- | - | TRBJ1-2 | TRBV11-2 | TGTGCCAGCAGCCCGACAGCCCCAGCCCGTATCTATGGCTACACCTTC | CASSPTAPARIYGYTF
- | TRBD1 | TRBJ1-4 | TRBV19 | TGTGCCAGTACGGGGACAGGCGCTAATGAAAAACTGTTTTTT | CASTGTGANEKLFF
- | - | TRBJ2-2 | TRBV11-2 | TGTGCCAGCAGCTCCTCCCCCTTAGCAGTCGCGAACACCGGGGAGCTGTTTTTT | CASSSSPLAVANTGELFF
- | - | TRBJ1-6 | TRBV6-6 | TGTGCCAGCAGTTACTCAGGGGTTGATTCACCCCTCCACTTT | CASSYSGVDSPLHF
- | - | TRBJ1-1 | TRBV6-6 | TGTGCCAGCAGTTACTCGAACGGTGAAGCTTTCTTT | CASSYSNGEAFF
- | - | TRBJ2-1 | TRBV3-1/TRBV3-2 | TGTGCCAGCAGTCAAAGAGGCGGGACGACAAGGGAGCAGTTCTTC | CASSQRGGTTREQFF
- | TRBD2 | TRBJ2-3 | TRBV3-1/TRBV3-2 | TGTGCCAGCAGCCTGGGGACTAGCGGGAGGGGTACAGATACGCAGTATTTT | CASSLGTSGRGTDTQYF
- | - | TRBJ2-7 | TRBV18 | TGTGCCAGCACGAGGACTTCTCAGAGGTACGAGCAGTACTTC | CASTRTSQRYEQYF
- | - | TRBJ2-2 | TRBV9 | TGTGCCAGCAGCGTAGATATTGGGGAGCTGTTTTTT | CASSVDIGELFF
- | TRBD1 | TRBJ2-2 | TRBV30 | TGTGCCTGGAGTGTAAGGGACAGGGCCACCGGGGAGCTGTTTTTT | CAWSVRDRATGELFF
few | TRBD1 | TRBJ1-2 | TRBV25-1 | TGTGCCAGCAGTCCGGACAGGGTTAACTATGGCTACACCTTC | CASSPDRVNYGYTF
- | - | TRBJ2-2 | TRBV6-1 | TGTGCCAGCAGGGAACGTCTTGGGCAACGCGAGGGCCCTAACGGCGGGGAGCTGTTTTTT | CASRERLGQREGPNGGELFF
many | - | TRBJ2-2 | TRBV6-2/TRBV6-3 | TGTGCCAGCAGTTACGGTTACTTTAACACCGGGGAGCTGTTTTTT | CASSYGYFNTGELFF
- | TRBD2 | TRBJ2-7 | TRBV6-5 | TGTGCCAGTAAGCGGGGGATCTCCTACGAGCAGTACTTC | CASKRGISYEQYF
- | TRBD2 | TRBJ2-1 | TRBV18 | TGTGCCAGCTCACCCCCCCAGGGACTAGCGGCCAATGAGCAGTTCTTC | CASSPPQGLAANEQFF
- | - | TRBJ2-3 | TRBV28 | TGTGCCAGCAGCTCTGACCCGGGTACGCAGTATTTT | CASSSDPGTQYF
- | TRBD1 | TRBJ1-1 | TRBV19 | TGTGCCAGTAGGCCGCAGGGACAGGGGAACACTGAAGCTTTCTTT | CASRPQGQGNTEAFF
few | - | TRBJ2-7 | TRBV27 | TGTGCCAGCAGTGACGCTACAGGGGAGCAGTACTTC | CASSDATGEQYF
- | - | TRBJ1-2 | TRBV30 | TGTGCCTGGAGTGGGGGGGGGCGGATGAACTATGGCTACACCTTC | CAWSGGGRMNYGYTF
- | - | TRBJ2-5 | TRBV5-1 | TGCGCCAGCACCGCAGGGGATCAAGAGACCCAGTACTTC | CASTAGDQETQYF
- | - | TRBJ1-4 | TRBV24-1 | TGTGCCACCAGTGAAGTAACAGGTGGCGGTGAAAAACTGTTTTTT | CATSEVTGGGEKLFF
- | - | TRBJ2-5 | TRBV30 | TGTGCCTGGAGTGTACGCGGCGGTCCCGGTGGAGAGACCCAGTACTTC | CAWSVRGGPGGETQYF